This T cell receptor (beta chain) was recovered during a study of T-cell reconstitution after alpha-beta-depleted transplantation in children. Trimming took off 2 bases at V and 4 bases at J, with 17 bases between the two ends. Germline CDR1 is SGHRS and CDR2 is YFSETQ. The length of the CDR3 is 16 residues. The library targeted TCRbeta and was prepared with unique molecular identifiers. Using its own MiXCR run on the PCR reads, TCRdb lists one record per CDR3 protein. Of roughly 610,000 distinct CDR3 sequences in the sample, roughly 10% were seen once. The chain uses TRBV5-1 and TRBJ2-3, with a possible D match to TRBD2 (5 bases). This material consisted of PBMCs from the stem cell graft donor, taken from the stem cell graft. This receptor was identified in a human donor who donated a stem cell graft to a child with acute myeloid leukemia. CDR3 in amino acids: CASSLLGGPRADTQYF. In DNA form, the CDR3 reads TGCGCCAGCAGCTTACTTGGCGGGCCTAGAGCAGATACGCAGTATTTT.